Detailed here is one T cell receptor (beta chain). Its antigen target is currently unknown. No base quality values were provided; no much bigger clone lies one nucleotide off. This specimen belongs to a study of cytotoxic CD8 clonotypes in ibrutinib-treated CLL (dated by TCRdb to the early 2020s). General notes on the study: The cohort was composed of about a dozen relapsed/refractory and about 15 treatment-naive patients; IGHV unmutated status was identified in about 17 patients. Cryopreserved peripheral blood mononuclear cells were collected before treatment, at response, and at either disease progression or sustained remission. Response samples were obtained after a median of roughly 13 months of treatment, with a range of about 6 to 36 months. On average, each sample had about 260,000 productive templates and approximately 89,000 productive rearrangements. Every sample from remission and from progressive disease was obtained while the patients were still on ibrutinib. Longitudinal samples were available for about 30% of the 86 trial participants. Responses were partial in roughly 24 patients and complete in 2; after median about 5.5 years follow-up, about 14 stayed in remission and 12 progressed.

Study-level results and caveats: Public clonotypes were rare and either shrank or stayed stable during treatment, and the rise in clonality at ibrutinib response reflected expansion of private clonotypes. At ibrutinib response clonality went up, during sustained remission it held steady, and at progression it dropped back toward baseline. Lymph node repertoires were not examined, and the timing of sampling was not matched between patients in sustained remission and those whose disease progressed. Baseline clonality was found to be higher than that of age-matched healthy donors and was strongly correlated with circulating CD8+ T-cell counts.

A MiSeq instrument was used for deep resolution sequencing, which targeted depths ranging from 1 in 1 million up to 1 in 200,000 T cells, with coverage averaging 10x for each clonotype. The immunoSEQ hsTCRB Kit was used to generate the TCR beta libraries. The study's own analysis went as follows. Data were analyzed with ImmunoSEQ Data Assistant and ImmunoSEQ Analyzer, with V, D and J genes assigned per IMGT definitions. Clonality, which ranges from 0 to 1, was calculated by subtracting the normalized Shannon entropy of productive rearrangement frequencies from one. Only overrepresented clonotypes making up at least 0.05% of the repertoire of each patient were included in the public clonotype analysis. More than ten repertoires from age-matched healthy donors, obtained from immuneACCESS, served as clonality controls. The source is immuneACCESS, and TCRdb retained only in-frame sequences with V and J called. Part of the clones is not carried over; for the studies checked, unresolved V genes explain less than half of this, and the remainder is unexplained. The V and J calls and the clone size are those of that table, but D and trimming were determined from the DNA. The sample contains under 200,000 clones, about four fifths of them found a single time. The ten most abundant clones make up 3.5% to 5.5% of the sample.

The CDR3 contains 12 residues, cysteine and phenylalanine counted. The retained sequence is limited to the CDR3, 36 bases, with the frame set at the first base. Trimming at the junction amounts to 6 bases on V and 4 bases on J, and the germline ends lie 9 bases apart. The germline V gene (reference sequence) supplies CDR1 SEHNR and CDR2 FQNEAQ. The time point label corresponds to: around 2 years on ibrutinib. For TCR beta library preparation, approximately 2 micrograms of genomic DNA were extracted from the cryopreserved PBMCs. Longitudinal blood samples from CLL patients on ibrutinib monotherapy underwent high-throughput TCR beta sequencing. The patients were enrolled in a single-center, open-label phase 2 trial of ibrutinib monotherapy.

The TCR was taken from a human donor with chronic lymphocytic leukemia. The chain is encoded by TRBV7-9 joined to TRBJ1-2; the D gene is perhaps TRBD1, on 5 matching bases. The source material was PBMCs, sampled after 24 months of ibrutinib treatment. The CDR3 reads CASSLDSYGYTF. The DNA is as follows: TGTGCCAGCAGTCTAGACAGCTATGGCTACACCTTC.